This TCR beta chain was observed in a study of circulating and synovial CD4+ cells in juvenile arthritis. The study, taken as a whole, reports: Vbeta family usage analysis did not detect the pathogenic-like versus bulk difference. Some such blood samples were as oligoclonal as synovium.

After removal of 9 bases from V and 0 bases from J, the junction contained 7 bases not matched to a gene. Germline CDR1 MNHEY, CDR2 SVGAGI. The CDR3 covers 14 residues. Concerning this clone: Its antigen remains unknown.

The data were produced by immunoSEQ multiplex PCR, yet TCRdb's version contains in-frame clones alone and is incomplete. This sample has around 32,000 clones, with about 95% found just once. Sequenced samples came from active juvenile idiopathic arthritis patients. The sample was CD4+ T cells from blood. This receptor was obtained from a human donor with juvenile idiopathic arthritis. The chain links TRBV6-5 to TRBJ1-1; 7 nucleotides align to TRBD1. This CDR3 is CASRRTGLNTEAFF. The DNA for the CDR3 is TGTGCCAGTAGAAGGACAGGATTGAACACTGAAGCTTTCTTT.